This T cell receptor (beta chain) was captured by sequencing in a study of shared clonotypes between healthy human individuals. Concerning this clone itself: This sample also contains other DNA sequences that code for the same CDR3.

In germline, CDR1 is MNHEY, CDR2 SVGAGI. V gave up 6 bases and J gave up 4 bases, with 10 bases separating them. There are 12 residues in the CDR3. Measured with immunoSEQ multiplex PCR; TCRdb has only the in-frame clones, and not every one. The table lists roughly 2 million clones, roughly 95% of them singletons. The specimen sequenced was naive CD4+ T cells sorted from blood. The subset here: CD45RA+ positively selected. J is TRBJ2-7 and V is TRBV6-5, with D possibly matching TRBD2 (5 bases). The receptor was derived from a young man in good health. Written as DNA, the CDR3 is TGTGCCAGCAGAACGGGAATGTACGAGCAGTACTTC. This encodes CASRTGMYEQYF.